The 8 T cell receptor beta chains listed next were all sequenced from one sample in a study of PD-L1 blockade in urothelial cancer. The data were produced by immunoSEQ multiplex PCR, yet TCRdb's version contains in-frame clones alone and is incomplete. The data contain some 25,000 clones, roughly 83% of them singletons. The specimen comprised PBMCs, sampled around atezolizumab (anti-PD-L1) treatment. Receptors were obtained from a man between 70 and 80 years old with urothelial cancer.

The V and J genes are TRBV5-4 and TRBJ2-5; possibly TRBD1 for D (5 bases). This CDR3 contains 13 residues. Germline lookup yields CDR1 SGHNT and CDR2 YYREEE (reference sequence). Trimming cost V 0 bases and J 4 bases, with 7 bases left between them. This chain's CDR3 is CASSLDRPETQYF. The CDR3 coding sequence is TGTGCCAGCAGCTTGGACAGGCCAGAGACCCAGTACTTC.

The rearrangement joins TRBV7-8 to TRBJ1-1; D is uncertain. This CDR3 has 14 amino acids. Germline CDR1 SGHVS, CDR2 FQNEAQ. Trimming stripped 1 base from V and 1 base from J, with 7 bases between. The CDR3 bases are TGTGCCAGCAGCTTAGGCCCAGGGAACACTGAAGCTTTCTTT. Translation gives CASSLGPGNTEAFF.

The chain recombines TRBV18 with TRBJ2-7; D gene uncertain. Germline loops: CDR1 KGHSH, CDR2 LQKENI. The CDR3 consists of 13 residues. The V and J ends lost 3 bases and 1 base respectively, with 7 bases between them. The CDR3 spells CASSPQVSYEQYF. The DNA for the CDR3 is TGTGCCAGCTCACCCCAGGTGTCCTACGAGCAGTACTTC.

This clone was seen just once. The chain has TRBV6-1 and TRBJ2-7, with 9 nucleotides matching TRBD2. The germline CDR1 and CDR2 sequences are MNHNS and SASEGT. The CDR3 totals 13 residues. With 6 bases clipped from V and 4 bases from J, the junction kept 4 bases outside the gene matches. DNA of the CDR3: TGTGCCAGCAGGAGGCGGGAGGGATACGAGCAGTACTTC. Its translation: CASRRREGYEQYF.

CDR3 sequence (DNA): TGTGCCAGCAGGGAATATAGCGGAACGCCTTACAATGAGCAGTTCTTC. Translating gives CASREYSGTPYNEQFF. The chain carries TRBV6-1 and TRBJ2-1; possible D gene TRBD2, 6 bases. V was pared by 6 bases and J by 4 bases, with 19 bases between. Germline CDR1 MNHNS, CDR2 SASEGT. CDR3 length equals 16 residues.

The chain is built from TRBV5-1 and TRBJ2-2, with a possible D match to TRBD2 (6 bases). The CDR3 has 17 amino acids. Trimming took 4 bases from V and 2 from J, leaving 18 bases between them. In germline, CDR1 is SGHRS, CDR2 YFSETQ. CDR3: CASSPRGSSFNTGELFF. The CDR3 bases are TGCGCCAGCAGCCCACGGGGGTCGAGCTTTAACACCGGGGAGCTGTTTTTT. Combining the CDR3 with reference TRBV5-1 and TRBJ2-2 gives the whole variable domain KAGVTQTPRYLIKTRGQQVTLSCSPISGHRSVSWYQQTPGQGLQFLFEYFSETQRNKGNFPGRFSGRQFSNSRSEMNVSTLELGDSALYLCASSPRGSSFNTGELFFGEGSRLTVL.

The chain is built from TRBV7-8 and TRBJ2-7, with unresolved D. Germline lookup yields CDR1 SGHVS and CDR2 FQNEAQ. Trimming pared 5 bases from V and 3 bases from J, leaving 5 bases between. This CDR3 region has 11 residues. The CDR3 reads CASSRDYEQYF. The CDR3 DNA is TGTGCCAGCAGCCGCGACTACGAGCAGTACTTC.

The rearrangement links TRBV7-3 to TRBJ2-7; 8 positions agree with TRBD2. Germline V gene lookup returns CDR1 SGHTA and CDR2 FQGTGA. J lost 3 bases, V lost 5 bases, and 6 bases had no gene match. This CDR3 contains 14 residues. The CDR3 protein is CASSPGGGYYEQYF. In DNA form, the CDR3 reads TGTGCCAGCAGCCCCGGGGGGGGGTACTACGAGCAGTACTTC.